This T cell receptor (beta chain) was identified during a study of radiation and T cells in renal cell carcinoma. Sequencing used immunoSEQ multiplex PCR; TCRdb keeps in-frame clones, though not all of them. Counted here are 150,000 to 200,000 clones, 88% occurring once; the ten biggest clones make up roughly 10%. There are 17 residues in the CDR3. The time point here: blood 4 weeks post-SBRT, at nephrectomy. Stated treatment: 15 Gy SBRT to primary tumor, nephrectomy 4 weeks later. Nephrectomy followed 15 Gy stereotactic body radiation by 4 weeks. The sample consisted of blood, taken from a patient whose treatment included radiotherapy and nephrectomy. The chain links TRBV21-1 to TRBJ2-3. TRBV21-1 is designated a pseudogene. The sequence derives from a woman between 50 and 59 years old with renal cell carcinoma. The CDR3 DNA reads TGTGCCAGCAGCCCACCCCTACCGGGGCGTCCCACAGATACGCAGTATTTT. This gives the protein CASSPPLPGRPTDTQYF.